The 32 T cell receptor beta chains below were found in one sample sequenced in a study of blood T cell repertoires in COVID-19. This table comes from immunoSEQ multiplex PCR, and its TCRdb copy is limited to in-frame clones, with some not included. Here the sample spans 250,000 or so clones, roughly 86% being singletons. Input material: PBMCs or T cells enriched from blood (not recorded which). The receptors here all came from a woman aged 18-29 years who had recovered from COVID-19.

This clone was recorded once. The V and J genes are TRBV28 and TRBJ1-1; 7 nucleotides align to TRBD1. From germline, CDR1 is MDHEN and CDR2 SYDVKM. V trimming: 10 bases; J trimming: 7 bases; junction bases outside the gene matches: 15. The CDR3 consists of 14 residues. Here the CDR3 reads CAIRPSYDRDEAFF. For the CDR3, the DNA is TGTGCCATCCGCCCGTCTTATGACAGGGATGAAGCTTTCTTT.

This clone turned up a few times. V usage is TRBV7-2 and J usage is TRBJ1-5, with TRBD1 matching 10 bases. The CDR3 sequence is 15 residues long. Trimming removed 4 bases from V and 6 bases from J; junction bases left unmatched: 6. Germline V lookup: CDR1 SGHTA, CDR2 FQGNSA. CDR3 DNA sequence: TGTGCCAGCAGCTGGGGACAGGGGAACGCTCAGCCCCAGCATTTT. The encoded protein is CASSWGQGNAQPQHF. The full variable domain, in which reference TRBV7-2 and TRBJ1-5 provide the parts outside the CDR3, is GAGVSQSPSNKVTEKGKDVELRCDPISGHTALYWYRQSLGQGLEFLIYFQGNSAPDKSGLPSDRFSAERTGGSVSTLTIQRTQQEDSAVYLCASSWGQGNAQPQHFGDGTRLSIL.

This clone is a singleton in its sample. This chain joins TRBV18 and TRBJ1-2; the match to TRBD1 covers 10 bases. V trimming: 5 bases; J trimming: 4 bases; junction bases outside the gene matches: 7. The CDR3 has 15 amino acids. CDR1 KGHSH and CDR2 LQKENI come from the germline V gene. CDR3 loop: CASSEGQGEAYGYTF. CDR3 bases: TGTGCCAGCTCAGAAGGACAGGGGGAGGCCTATGGCTACACCTTC.

V is TRBV4-3 and J is TRBJ1-2; 7 nucleotides match TRBD1. Germline lookup yields CDR1 LGHNA and CDR2 YSLEER. V was pared by 1 base and J by 3 bases, with 8 bases of the junction left unmatched. CDR3 length: 16 amino acids. The DNA of the CDR3 is TGCGCCAGCAGCCAAGGTCTGAGGGGGCGGGACTATGGCTACACCTTC. Translating it yields CASSQGLRGRDYGYTF.

The chain links TRBV12-3 or TRBV12-4 to TRBJ1-2; 7 positions match TRBD1. The CDR3 covers 13 residues. V shed 7 bases, J shed 4 bases, and the junction held 6 bases outside the gene matches. The CDR3 coding sequence is TGTGCCAGCACCACCGACAGGGTCTATGGCTACACCTTC. This gives the protein CASTTDRVYGYTF.

This clone has just a few counts. Other DNA sequences in this specimen translate into the identical CDR3. The chain couples TRBV7-9 to TRBJ1-6, with D tentatively TRBD1 (6 bases). Trimming took off 5 bases at V and 6 bases at J, with 11 bases between the two ends. CDR3 size: 14 residues. Germline assignment: CDR1 SEHNR and CDR2 FQNEAQ (reference sequence). The CDR3 is CASSPQGRNSPLHF. The DNA for the CDR3 is TGTGCCAGCAGCCCACAGGGCCGTAATTCACCCCTCCACTTT.

This clone was observed a single time. The chain recombines TRBV24-1 with TRBJ2-3, with a weak D call TRBD2 (5 bases). V was trimmed by 7 bases and J by 0 bases, leaving 13 bases between them. The CDR3 covers 15 residues. The germline gives CDR1 KGHDR, CDR2 SFDVKD. The DNA for the CDR3 is TGTGCCACCAGGAGCGGAGGCGGAAGCACAGATACGCAGTATTTT. This sequence encodes CATRSGGGSTDTQYF.

The chain links TRBV25-1 to TRBJ2-6, with 7 bases fitting TRBD1. In germline, CDR1 is MGHDK, CDR2 SYGVNS. Trimming removed 8 bases from V and 15 bases from J; junction bases left unmatched: 13. The CDR3 is made up of 13 amino acids. The CDR3 protein is CASQRGQGRGLTF. For the CDR3, the DNA is TGTGCCAGCCAGAGGGGGCAGGGAAGAGGCCTGACTTTC.

For the CDR3, the DNA is TGTGCCAGCAGCTCCGCCGGGACATCCGCCTACGAGCAGTACTTC. Translated, it gives CASSSAGTSAYEQYF. The V and J genes are TRBV7-9 and TRBJ2-7; D may be TRBD1 (6 bases). V dropped 4 bases and J dropped 2 bases, with 15 bases sitting between them. Germline CDR1 reads SEHNR; CDR2 reads FQNEAQ (reference sequence). The CDR3 consists of 15 residues. Full variable domain (remainder filled in from reference TRBV7-9 and TRBJ2-7): DTGVSQNPRHKITKRGQNVTFRCDPISEHNRLYWYRQTLGQGPEFLTYFQNEAQLEKSRLLSDRFSAERPKGSFSTLEIQRTEQGDSAMYLCASSSAGTSAYEQYFGPGTRLTVT.

The rearrangement uses TRBV30 and TRBJ1-2; D not resolved. The germline V gene has CDR1 GTSNPN and CDR2 SVGIG (reference sequence). The length of the CDR3 is 12 residues. The V end was cut by 6 bases, the J end by 8 bases, with 16 bases between. The CDR3 DNA reads as TGTGCCTGTGAAGCAGACGGAGGAGGCTACACCTTC. As protein: CACEADGGGYTF.

The chain carries TRBV5-1 and TRBJ1-1; 9 positions match TRBD1. The CDR3 runs 16 residues. J lost 1 base, V lost 0 bases, and 4 bases had no gene match. Germline loops: CDR1 SGHRS, CDR2 YFSETQ. The CDR3 is CASSLEGQGQNTEAFF. The CDR3 region has the DNA TGCGCCAGCAGCTTGGAGGGACAGGGCCAGAACACTGAAGCTTTCTTT.

CDR3 region: CASSRSATGGSDYGYTF. The CDR3 DNA sequence: TGCGCCAGCAGCCGTTCGGCTACAGGGGGCTCGGACTATGGCTACACCTTC. This chain links TRBV4-3 with TRBJ1-2, with 9 bases lining up with TRBD1. The CDR3 is 17 amino acids. The V gene end was trimmed by 4 bases and the J gene end by 3 bases; junction bases not matched to a gene: 12. Germline CDR1 and CDR2: LGHNA and YSLEER.

The rearrangement links TRBV4-2 to TRBJ2-3; D gene unclear. Between the trimmed V and J ends, which lost 2 bases and 0 bases, there was a span of 3 bases. CDR3 length: 13 residues. Germline values: CDR1 LGHNA, CDR2 YNFKEQ. In nucleotides, the CDR3 is TGTGCCAGCAGCCAAACTAGCACAGATACGCAGTATTTT. Translating gives CASSQTSTDTQYF.

This sequence joins TRBV5-1 and TRBJ1-2; the D gene is possibly TRBD1 (6 bases). The CDR3 extends over 14 amino acids. The germline gives CDR1 SGHRS, CDR2 YFSETQ. V was cut by 1 base and J by 6 bases, with 13 bases left in between. The CDR3 loop is CASSLTGPFDGYTF. The CDR3 coding sequence is TGCGCCAGCAGCTTGACAGGGCCATTTGATGGCTACACCTTC.

The chain links TRBV6-5 to TRBJ2-7; perhaps TRBD2 as D (5 bases). V was pared by 6 bases and J by 4 bases, with 7 bases between. This CDR3 is 11 amino acids long. The germline gives CDR1 MNHEY, CDR2 SVGAGI. The CDR3 loop is CASSRGYEQYF. CDR3 DNA: TGTGCCAGCAGCCGGGGATACGAGCAGTACTTC.

This clone came up many times. This chain joins TRBV5-1 and TRBJ2-1; 7 bases line up with TRBD2. V shed 0 bases and J 8 bases; nucleotides not matched to a gene: 14. The CDR3 is 17 amino acids. CDR1 is SGHRS and CDR2 is YFSETQ in the germline V gene. The CDR3 sequence is CASSLALVVGGSHEQFF. CDR3 coding DNA: TGCGCCAGCAGCTTGGCCCTCGTGGTGGGGGGGTCCCATGAGCAGTTCTTC.

This chain joins TRBV19 and TRBJ2-7, with 11 bases fitting TRBD1. After removal of 5 bases from V and 4 bases from J, the junction contained 7 bases not matched to a gene. The CDR3 totals 15 residues. The V gene's germline CDR1 is LNHDA and CDR2 SQIVND (reference sequence). For the CDR3, the DNA is TGTGCCAGTAGTCTAGGACAGGGGGCTGATTACGAGCAGTACTTC. It translates to CASSLGQGADYEQYF.

This clone was detected once. The rearrangement links TRBV28 to TRBJ1-3; D not certain. The CDR3 totals 14 residues. The germline V and J ends were trimmed by 2 bases and 1 base, with 6 bases remaining between them. Germline-derived CDR1 and CDR2 are MDHEN and SYDVKM. The CDR3 DNA sequence: TGTGCCAGCAGTTTACCGGGGTCTGGAAACACCATATATTTT. It translates to CASSLPGSGNTIYF.

The V call is TRBV28, the J call TRBJ2-7, with D possibly being TRBD1 (5 bases). Trimming pared 2 bases from V and 2 bases from J, leaving 31 bases between. The V gene's germline CDR1 is MDHEN and CDR2 SYDVKM. CDR3 size: 21 residues. The CDR3 loop is CASSLPTLDRGRVLNPYEQYF. The CDR3 DNA reads TGTGCCAGCAGTTTACCTACCCTGGATAGGGGAAGAGTTCTAAACCCCTACGAGCAGTACTTC.

The rearrangement joins TRBV28 to TRBJ1-2; D is ambiguous. Germline V gives CDR1 MDHEN, CDR2 SYDVKM. CDR3 size: 14 residues. V was clipped by 6 bases and J by 7 bases, with 18 bases between them. CDR3 residues: CASSTGDGFGGYTF. The CDR3 bases are TGTGCCAGCAGCACCGGTGACGGGTTTGGTGGCTACACCTTC.

The genes are TRBV7-9 and TRBJ2-1; the D gene is possibly TRBD2 (7 bases). V dropped 7 bases and J dropped 5 bases, with 15 bases sitting between them. The germline V gene has CDR1 SEHNR and CDR2 FQNEAQ (reference sequence). The CDR3 sequence is 14 residues long. The CDR3 reads CASTWGGPHNEQFF. The CDR3 region has the DNA TGTGCCAGCACCTGGGGGGGGCCCCACAATGAGCAGTTCTTC.

This chain joins TRBV4-3 and TRBJ1-6, with TRBD1 as a possible D gene (6 bases). The CDR3 runs to 18 residues. Per the germline V gene, CDR1 is LGHNA and CDR2 is YSLEER. V was shortened by 0 bases and J by 3 bases, with 15 bases between the two germline ends. CDR3 loop: CASSQELNTGSYNSPLHF. CDR3 DNA: TGCGCCAGCAGCCAAGAACTAAATACAGGGAGCTATAATTCACCCCTCCACTTT.

This clone was recorded only once. J is TRBJ2-5 and V is TRBV24-1; possibly TRBD1 for D (5 bases). Trimming took 4 bases from V and 3 from J, leaving 14 bases between them. Germline loops: CDR1 KGHDR, CDR2 SFDVKD. This CDR3 has 15 residues. CDR3 loop: CATSDSGLTKETQYF. DNA of the CDR3: TGTGCCACCAGTGACTCAGGGTTAACCAAAGAGACCCAGTACTTC.

V is TRBV9 and J is TRBJ2-3; 8 bases are shared with TRBD1. This CDR3 region has 13 residues. Per the germline V gene, CDR1 is SGDLS and CDR2 is YYNGEE. The trim removed 7 bases at V and 4 bases at J, leaving 5 bases unmatched. In DNA, the CDR3 is TGTGCCAGCTCCGGGACAGGTTCAGATACGCAGTATTTT. It encodes CASSGTGSDTQYF.

The rearrangement joins TRBV27 to TRBJ2-2; 9 nucleotides align to TRBD1. This CDR3 region has 16 residues. V was clipped by 6 bases and J by 7 bases; unmatched bases: 12. Germline loops: CDR1 MNHEY, CDR2 SMNVEV (reference sequence). The CDR3 reads CASRPGGTGKIGELFF. CDR3 in DNA: TGTGCCAGCAGACCAGGGGGGACAGGGAAGATCGGGGAGCTGTTTTTT.

The chain couples TRBV7-6 to TRBJ1-1; 10 bases match TRBD1. J gave up 12 bases and V 5 bases, and 9 bases lay outside the gene matches. Germline V gene data show CDR1 as SGHVS and CDR2 as FNYEAQ. CDR3 length: 13 residues. The DNA of the CDR3 is TGTGCCAGCAGCCTCGCACCGGGACAGGGGACTTTCTTT. Amino acid sequence: CASSLAPGQGTFF.

V and J are TRBV2 and TRBJ1-2; D remains unclear. This CDR3 is built from 15 residues. Trimming left V 2 bases short and J 3 bases short, with 13 bases between. Germline V gives CDR1 SNHLY, CDR2 FYNNEI. In DNA form, the CDR3 reads TGTGCCAGCAGTGAATCGGGAGTAGGGCACTATGGCTACACCTTC. As protein: CASSESGVGHYGYTF.

The rearrangement links TRBV18 to TRBJ1-5; D remains unclear. V was clipped by 1 base and J by 2 bases, with 9 bases between them. Germline V CDR1 and CDR2: KGHSH, LQKENI. The CDR3 extends over 15 amino acids. For the CDR3, the DNA is TGTGCCAGCTCACCACAGCCCGGAGGCAATCAGCCCCAGCATTTT. Its protein is CASSPQPGGNQPQHF.

The CDR3 DNA sequence: TGTGCCAGCAGTGAACTAGCGGGAAGCACAGATACGCAGTATTTT. The encoded protein is CASSELAGSTDTQYF. The chain links TRBV2 to TRBJ2-3; TRBD2 matches at 9 bases. Germline values: CDR1 SNHLY, CDR2 FYNNEI. The CDR3 runs to 15 residues. V was pared by 2 bases and J by 0 bases, with 0 bases of the junction left unmatched.

The rearrangement joins TRBV18 to TRBJ1-1; the D is unclear. There are 13 residues in the CDR3. Germline V gene lookup returns CDR1 KGHSH and CDR2 LQKENI. Trimming left V 4 bases short and J 3 bases short, with 9 bases between. This CDR3 is CASSRQRDTEAFF. The CDR3 nucleotides are TGTGCCAGCTCACGCCAGCGAGACACTGAAGCTTTCTTT.

The chain carries TRBV7-9 and TRBJ2-2, with D maybe TRBD1 (7 bases). V gave up 1 base and J gave up 4 bases, with 13 bases separating them. The CDR3 is made up of 16 amino acids. The V gene's germline CDR1 is SEHNR and CDR2 FQNEAQ (reference sequence). In DNA, the CDR3 is TGTGCCAGCAGCTTAGAGTACAGGGGAGGCACCGGGGAGCTGTTTTTT. Its translation is CASSLEYRGGTGELFF.

V gene TRBV5-6 combines with J gene TRBJ1-1; 7 bases line up with TRBD1. The CDR3 runs 14 residues. Per germline, CDR1 SGHDT and CDR2 YYEEEE. The J segment lost 10 bases and the V segment lost 0 bases, leaving 9 bases of the junction unmatched. The CDR3 protein is CASSLAPRGMGAFF. CDR3 coding DNA: TGTGCCAGCAGCTTGGCTCCCAGGGGGATGGGAGCTTTCTTT.